The 32 T cell receptor beta chains given below trace back to one sample, sequenced in a study of control samples from healthy donors and cancer patients. The method was immunoSEQ multiplex PCR; TCRdb's version includes in-frame clones alone and lacks a portion of them. The repertoire holds about 94,000 clones, roughly nine tenths seen once, with about 4% in the top ten. The source material was blood. Receptors were obtained from a woman under 30 in good health.

This CDR3 is CASSLNLLQGGGYTF. The CDR3 DNA is TGCGCCAGCAGCCTAAACCTTCTACAGGGGGGCGGCTACACCTTC. This chain links TRBV5-1 with TRBJ1-2, with TRBD1 identical over 8 bases. CDR1 is SGHRS and CDR2 is YFSETQ in the germline V gene. V lost 4 bases to trimming and J lost 8 bases; unmatched junction nucleotides: 13. The CDR3 spans 15 residues.

The rearrangement uses TRBV7-2 and TRBJ1-5; 11 bases map to TRBD1. V lost 5 bases, J lost 4 bases, and 4 bases stayed unmatched. Looked up from germline, CDR1 is SGHTA and CDR2 is FQGNSA. The CDR3 contains 15 residues. The CDR3 region has the DNA TGTGCCAGCAGCCGCGGGACAGGGGGAAATCAGCCCCAGCATTTT. Translating gives CASSRGTGGNQPQHF.

The chain combines TRBV6-5 with TRBJ1-1; perhaps TRBD1 as D (5 bases). This CDR3 is 10 amino acids long. Trimming shortened V by 10 bases and J by 10 bases, and 13 bases separated the two germline ends. Germline assignment: CDR1 MNHEY and CDR2 SVGAGI. DNA of the CDR3: TGTGCCACCTGGACAATTCGAGCTTTCTTT. Its protein product is CATWTIRAFF.

This chain joins TRBV9 and TRBJ2-1, with D uncertain. V was trimmed by 0 bases and J by 9 bases, leaving 4 bases between them. Germline V gene lookup returns CDR1 SGDLS and CDR2 YYNGEE. The CDR3 runs to 11 residues. The CDR3 loop reads CASSVDGEQFF. For the CDR3, the DNA is TGTGCCAGCAGCGTAGATGGTGAGCAGTTCTTC.

Here the CDR3 DNA reads TGTGCCAGCAGTTACGACAGGGCCTATGGCTACACCTTC. The encoded protein is CASSYDRAYGYTF. The chain uses TRBV6-6 and TRBJ1-2; 7 bases align to TRBD1. The CDR3 is 13 amino acids. Germline loops: CDR1 MNHNY, CDR2 SVGAGI (reference sequence). Germline trimming cut 2 bases from V and 4 bases from J; bases unmatched to any gene: 1.

The chain links TRBV9 to TRBJ1-2; D not resolved. The CDR3 spans 15 residues. Germline CDR1 SGDLS, CDR2 YYNGEE. V gave up 1 base and J gave up 0 bases, with 10 bases separating them. Here the CDR3 DNA reads TGTGCCAGCAGCGTATTTATGGCAACTAACTATGGCTACACCTTC. Residues: CASSVFMATNYGYTF. The full variable domain, with the rest looked up from reference TRBV9 and TRBJ1-2, is DSGVTQTPKHLITATGQRVTLRCSPRSGDLSVYWYQQSLDQGLQFLIQYYNGEERAKGNILERFSAQQFPDLHSELNLSSLELGDSALYFCASSVFMATNYGYTFGSGTRLTVV.

V gene TRBV6-5 combines with J gene TRBJ2-6; D is unclear. This CDR3 contains 14 residues. CDR1 and CDR2 (germline): MNHEY, SVGAGI. Trimming removed 6 bases at V and 1 base at J, with 7 bases between. The CDR3 DNA reads TGTGCCAGCAGAAGGCTGTCTGGGGCCAACGTCCTGACTTTC. Amino acid sequence: CASRRLSGANVLTF.

The rearrangement links TRBV5-1 to TRBJ2-1; 10 bases fit TRBD2. Germline CDR1 reads SGHRS; CDR2 reads YFSETQ. The junction had 5 bases not matched to a gene; V was cut back by 2 bases and J by 6 bases. The CDR3 runs 15 residues. The CDR3 DNA follows: TGCGCCAGCAGCTTTCTAGCGGGGGCCCTCAATGAGCAGTTCTTC. Encoded protein: CASSFLAGALNEQFF.

This clone showed up just once. The J gene is TRBJ2-7, the V gene TRBV27, with D unresolved. In germline, CDR1 is MNHEY, CDR2 SMNVEV (reference sequence). CDR3 length: 12 residues. V was cut by 6 bases and J by 4 bases, with 10 bases left in between. CDR3 in amino acids: CASRKTPYEQYF. Here the CDR3 DNA reads TGTGCCAGCAGAAAGACTCCGTACGAGCAGTACTTC.

The gene calls are TRBV10-3 and TRBJ1-1; D not resolved. Germline-derived CDR1 and CDR2 are ENHRY and SYGVKD. This CDR3 spans 12 amino acids. V was cut by 7 bases and J by 1 base, with 7 bases left in between. The CDR3 DNA follows: TGTGCCATCAAGTCAGAGAACACTGAAGCTTTCTTT. Its protein product is CAIKSENTEAFF.

The chain combines TRBV5-6 with TRBJ1-1, with D unclear. Germline assignment: CDR1 SGHDT and CDR2 YYEEEE. Trimming shortened V by 6 bases and J by 3 bases, and 21 bases separated the two germline ends. The CDR3 runs 16 residues. Written as DNA, the CDR3 is TGTGCCAGCACCATAACACCGGCGGGTCTCGACACTGAAGCTTTCTTT. Translating it yields CASTITPAGLDTEAFF.

The chain couples TRBV14 to TRBJ2-7, with a tentative D call TRBD1 (5 bases). Per the germline V gene, CDR1 is SGHDN and CDR2 is FVKESK. The V end lost 3 bases, the J end lost 4 bases, and 43 bases lay between the germline ends. The CDR3 totals 24 residues. In DNA form, the CDR3 reads TGTGCCAGCAGCCAGGCTAAGCCCCACGAAAAGACCTCAACCACTCCCGACAGTTTGTACGAGCAGTACTTC. This translates into CASSQAKPHEKTSTTPDSLYEQYF. Looking up the rest from reference TRBV14 and TRBJ2-7 gives the full variable domain: EAGVTQFPSHSVIEKGQTVTLRCDPISGHDNLYWYRRVMGKEIKFLLHFVKESKQDESGMPNNRFLAERTGGTYSTLKVQPAELEDSGVYFCASSQAKPHEKTSTTPDSLYEQYFGPGTRLTVT.

This chain uses TRBV20-1 with TRBJ2-1; 9 bases are shared with TRBD2. This CDR3 has 14 amino acids. CDR1 and CDR2 from the germline V gene are DFQATT and SNEGSKA (reference sequence). The ends lost 3 bases at V and 7 bases at J; junction bases unmatched: 7. The DNA for the CDR3 is TGCAGTGCTAGTGACGCTAGCGGGGTGAATGAGCAGTTCTTC. Protein product: CSASDASGVNEQFF.

The chain links TRBV6-6 to TRBJ2-3; TRBD2 is a possible D gene (6 bases). CDR1 is MNHNY, CDR2 SVGAGI, per germline (reference sequence). V gave up 7 bases and J gave up 1 base, with 15 bases separating them. CDR3 length: 15 amino acids. The CDR3 DNA is TGTGCCAGCACAGAGCGGGCAACAGGCACAGATACGCAGTATTTT. This codes for CASTERATGTDTQYF.

This chain connects TRBV7-3 to TRBJ2-5, with 8 positions matching TRBD1. With V trimmed by 2 bases and J by 5 bases, 7 bases remained unmatched. Germline V lookup: CDR1 SGHTA, CDR2 FQGTGA. The CDR3 consists of 15 residues. CDR3 sequence reads: CASSLLAGGWETQYF. For the CDR3, the DNA is TGTGCCAGCAGCTTACTGGCAGGGGGCTGGGAGACCCAGTACTTC.

V gene TRBV6-2 or TRBV6-3 combines with J gene TRBJ2-1; D may be TRBD1 (6 bases). The V and J ends lost 3 bases and 9 bases respectively, with 9 bases between them. The CDR3 runs 12 residues. In germline, CDR1 is MNHEY, CDR2 SVGEGT. CDR3 nucleotides: TGTGCCAGCAGTTATACAGGGACTGAGCAGTTCTTC. Its protein product is CASSYTGTEQFF.

The chain combines TRBV6-4 with TRBJ2-2; 12 positions match TRBD2. This CDR3 region has 16 residues. Germline CDR1 MRHNA, CDR2 SNTAGT. The ends lost 6 bases at V and 3 bases at J; junction bases unmatched: 5. CDR3 bases: TGTGCCAGCAGCAAGGGACTAGCGGGTGACACCGGGGAGCTGTTTTTT. It is translated as CASSKGLAGDTGELFF.

The chain has TRBV5-4 and TRBJ1-4; 12 bases align to TRBD1. CDR1 SGHNT and CDR2 YYREEE come from the germline V gene (reference sequence). Trimming at V came to 3 bases and at J to 2 bases, leaving 2 bases not matched to a gene. The CDR3 covers 16 residues. The CDR3 is CASSSGTGGTNEKLFF. CDR3 DNA sequence: TGTGCCAGCAGCTCCGGGACAGGGGGCACTAATGAAAAACTGTTTTTT. Full variable domain (missing parts from reference TRBV5-4 and TRBJ1-4): ETGVTQSPTHLIKTRGQQVTLRCSSQSGHNTVSWYQQALGQGPQFIFQYYREEENGRGNFPPRFSGLQFPNYSSELNVNALELDDSALYLCASSSGTGGTNEKLFFGSGTQLSVL.

This sequence joins TRBV3-1 (or the pseudogene TRBV3-2) and TRBJ2-2; 11 bases line up with TRBD2. Unmatched junction bases numbered 11, after V lost 3 bases and J lost 5 bases. The CDR3 is 18 residues long. Germline V gene lookup returns CDR1 LGHDT and CDR2 YNNKEL (reference sequence). The CDR3: CASSHPQETSGVTGELFF. CDR3 bases: TGTGCCAGCAGCCACCCCCAGGAGACTAGCGGGGTGACCGGGGAGCTGTTTTTT.

CDR3 coding DNA: TGTGCCAGCAGCGAGGGGTCCCCGGGAATAACAACTAATGAAAAACTGTTTTTT. Translation gives CASSEGSPGITTNEKLFF. This rearrangement joins TRBV5-5 to TRBJ1-4, with a weak D call TRBD1 (5 bases). V was trimmed by 4 bases and J by 0 bases, leaving 19 bases between them. The CDR3 has 18 amino acids. Germline-derived CDR1 and CDR2 are SGHKS and YYEKEE (reference sequence).

This CDR3 is CASSQAGSGNTIYF. The CDR3, as DNA: TGTGCCAGCAGCCAAGCAGGGAGTGGAAACACCATATATTTT. The chain recombines TRBV3-1 (or the pseudogene TRBV3-2) with TRBJ1-3; a possible D gene is TRBD1 (5 bases). This CDR3 is built from 14 residues. Between the trimmed V and J ends, which lost 1 base and 3 bases, there was a span of 7 bases. Germline CDR1 is LGHDT and CDR2 is YNNKEL (reference sequence).

The V call is TRBV19, the J call TRBJ1-1; D gene ambiguous. V lost 4 bases, J lost 1 base, and 10 bases lay in between. Per the germline V gene, CDR1 is LNHDA and CDR2 is SQIVND (reference sequence). The CDR3 loop spans 14 amino acids. CDR3 DNA: TGTGCCAGTAGTACTAGTACTGGGAACACTGAAGCTTTCTTT. Translating gives CASSTSTGNTEAFF.

The rearrangement links TRBV5-1 to TRBJ2-1; TRBD1 matches at 10 bases. The CDR3 extends over 15 amino acids. Germline-derived CDR1 and CDR2 are SGHRS and YFSETQ. Trimming removed 3 bases from V and 3 bases from J; junction bases left unmatched: 3. CDR3 in amino acids: CASSWDRGSYNEQFF. As DNA, the CDR3 is TGCGCCAGCAGCTGGGACAGGGGAAGCTACAATGAGCAGTTCTTC.

In the case of this clone: At one of its ends the junction is not consistent with the germline gene, which may arise from a read error. The chain links TRBV18 to TRBJ2-5; 9 bases fit TRBD2. Germline lookup yields CDR1 KGHSH and CDR2 LQKENI. This CDR3 is 15 amino acids long. CDR3 in amino acids: CASPPSTSGQETQYF. In DNA form, the CDR3 reads TGTGCCAGCCCACCCTCGACTAGCGGACAAGAGACCCAGTACTTC.

The J gene is TRBJ2-7, the V gene TRBV27; TRBD1 is a possible D gene (5 bases). CDR3 length: 15 residues. CDR1 is MNHEY and CDR2 is SMNVEV in the germline V gene (reference sequence). V lost 6 bases to trimming and J lost 2 bases, with 17 bases between them. The DNA for the CDR3 is TGTGCCAGCAGGCCCGACACAGACAGCCCCTACGAGCAGTACTTC. Protein sequence: CASRPDTDSPYEQYF.

This chain uses TRBV9 with TRBJ1-2, with a tentative D call TRBD1 (6 bases). Trimming took off 0 bases at V and 7 bases at J, with 13 bases between the two ends. Germline-derived CDR1 and CDR2 are SGDLS and YYNGEE. The length of the CDR3 is 14 residues. The CDR3 coding sequence is TGTGCCAGCAGCGTAGAGCAGGGGCGTTCTGGCTACACCTTC. This translates into CASSVEQGRSGYTF.

The chain joins TRBV4-1 to TRBJ1-1; 8 bases align to TRBD1. The V gene's germline CDR1 is MGHRA and CDR2 YSYEKL. The junction had 7 bases not matched to a gene; V was cut back by 1 base and J by 0 bases. The length of the CDR3 is 17 residues. The CDR3 DNA follows: TGCGCCAGCAGCCAAGGGCGGGACAGGACTATGAACACTGAAGCTTTCTTT. This gives the protein CASSQGRDRTMNTEAFF.

This rearrangement joins TRBV24-1 to TRBJ1-5; D unresolved. There are 14 residues in the CDR3. Germline loops: CDR1 KGHDR, CDR2 SFDVKD. Trimming removed 5 bases at V and 7 bases at J, with 14 bases between. The CDR3, as DNA: TGTGCCACCAGTGGGGCGATGGTAGGACAGCCCCAGCATTTT. This sequence encodes CATSGAMVGQPQHF.

The chain has TRBV2 and TRBJ2-2; D gene uncertain. Trimming took off 8 bases at V and 0 bases at J, with 13 bases between the two ends. Germline V gene lookup returns CDR1 SNHLY and CDR2 FYNNEI. The CDR3 length is 15 residues. The CDR3 nucleotides are TGTGCCAGCCGCCCGTCGTGGGCGAACACCGGGGAGCTGTTTTTT. Translated, it gives CASRPSWANTGELFF.

The genes are TRBV3-1 (or the pseudogene TRBV3-2) and TRBJ1-2; D might be TRBD1 (6 bases). CDR1 and CDR2 from the germline V gene are LGHDT and YNNKEL (reference sequence). The CDR3 runs 15 residues. Between the trimmed V and J ends, which lost 4 bases and 5 bases, there was a span of 17 bases. The CDR3 is CASSLVGAGDYGYTF. As DNA, the CDR3 is TGTGCCAGCAGCCTAGTAGGGGCAGGGGATTATGGCTACACCTTC.

This chain joins TRBV11-1 and TRBJ2-7; TRBD1 agrees at 9 bases. V shed 6 bases, J shed 6 bases, and the junction held 15 bases outside the gene matches. The CDR3 is 16 residues long. Germline V CDR1 and CDR2: SGHAT, FQDESV (reference sequence). For the CDR3, the DNA is TGTGCCAGCAGTTCCCAACCGGGACAGGGTAGGGTCGAGCAGTACTTC. This codes for CASSSQPGQGRVEQYF.

A note on this clone: This same CDR3 is encoded by further DNA sequences in the sample. V usage is TRBV6-1 and J usage is TRBJ2-3, with D unclear. Trimming removed 0 bases at V and 14 bases at J, with 15 bases between. CDR3 length: 13 amino acids. Germline CDR1 and CDR2: MNHNS and SASEGT. DNA for the CDR3: TGTGCCAGCAGTGAAGCATCCCCAGGCCCCGGGTATTTT. Translating it yields CASSEASPGPGYF.